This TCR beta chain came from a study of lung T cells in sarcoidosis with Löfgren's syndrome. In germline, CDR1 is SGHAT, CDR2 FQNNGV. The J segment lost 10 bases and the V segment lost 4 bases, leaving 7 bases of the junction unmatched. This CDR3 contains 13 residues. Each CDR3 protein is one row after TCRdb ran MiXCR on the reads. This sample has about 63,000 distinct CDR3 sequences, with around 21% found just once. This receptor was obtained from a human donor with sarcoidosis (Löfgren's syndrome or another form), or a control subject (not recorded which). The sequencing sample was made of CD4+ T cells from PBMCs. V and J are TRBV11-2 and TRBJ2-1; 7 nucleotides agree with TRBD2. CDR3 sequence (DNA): TGTGCCAGCAGCTCTTCACCGGGAGGCGAGCAGTTCTTC. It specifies CASSSSPGGEQFF.